This TCR beta chain was obtained from a study of cytomegalovirus exposure and HLA in healthy donors. At the level of the study: Around 200 million T cells yielded more than 95 million unique TCR beta sequences, as an earlier analysis found.

V shed 0 bases and J shed 0 bases, with 6 bases lying between them. The CDR3 consists of 15 residues. Germline CDR1 reads MNHNS; CDR2 reads SASEGT. Study-wide findings and caveats: It was confirmed in vitro that a few of the CMV-associated chains were specific for CMV antigens.

A multiplex PCR was run with 60 Vbeta primers and 13 Jbeta primers. In the original processing: Approximately 11 million of roughly 81 million unique TCR beta chains were shared, per a later count. The method was immunoSEQ multiplex PCR; TCRdb's version includes in-frame clones alone and lacks a portion of them. D and trimming come from the DNA, and the V and J calls and clone size come from that table. The table includes around 140,000 clones, 70% to 80% detected once. This clone was counted a single time. What it binds is unknown. Sequencing used PBMCs. This TCR was recovered from a woman in her 40s in good health and CMV-seropositive. The chain has TRBV6-1 and TRBJ1-3; D is unclear. The chain's CDR3 is CASSEAFSSGNTIYF. The CDR3 DNA reads as TGTGCCAGCAGTGAAGCTTTTAGCTCTGGAAACACCATATATTTT.